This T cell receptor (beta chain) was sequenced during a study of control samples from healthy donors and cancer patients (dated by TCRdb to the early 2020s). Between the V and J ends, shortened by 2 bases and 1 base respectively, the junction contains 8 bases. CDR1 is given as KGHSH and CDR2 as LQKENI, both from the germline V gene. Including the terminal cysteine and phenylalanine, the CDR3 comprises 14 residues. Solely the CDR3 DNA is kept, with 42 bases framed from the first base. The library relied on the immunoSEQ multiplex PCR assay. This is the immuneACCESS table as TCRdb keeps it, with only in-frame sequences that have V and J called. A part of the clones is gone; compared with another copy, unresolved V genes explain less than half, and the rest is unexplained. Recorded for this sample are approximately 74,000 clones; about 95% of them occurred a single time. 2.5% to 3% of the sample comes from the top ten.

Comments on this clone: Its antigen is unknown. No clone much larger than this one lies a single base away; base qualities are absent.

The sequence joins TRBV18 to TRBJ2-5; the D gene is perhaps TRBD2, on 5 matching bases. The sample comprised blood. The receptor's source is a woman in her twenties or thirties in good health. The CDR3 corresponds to CASSPGGSQETQYF. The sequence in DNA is TGTGCCAGCTCACCAGGTGGGAGCCAAGAGACCCAGTACTTC.